The 15 T cell receptor beta chains in this list originate from one sample, sequenced in a study of blood T cells in healthy people across ages. For the second PCR, which ran for 7 to 11 cycles, a sample-barcoded 5' primer and a J-beta primer mix were used. Using its own MiXCR run on the 5' RACE reads, TCRdb lists one record per CDR3 protein. Here the sample spans roughly 1.4 million distinct CDR3 sequences, approximately 63% being singletons. The sample taken for sequencing was blood. Source of these receptors: a man aged 18 to 35 in good health.

Written as DNA, the CDR3 is TGCGCCAGCAGCCAAGAGTCGGGTAGCGGGAGGGCCATGAGGCACCACGAGCAGTACTTC. This sequence encodes CASSQESGSGRAMRHHEQYF. This chain links TRBV4-1 with TRBJ2-7, with 11 bases fitting TRBD2. CDR3 length: 20 residues. CDR1 and CDR2 (germline): MGHRA, YSYEKL. V gave up 0 bases and J gave up 5 bases; unmatched junction bases: 18.

Here the CDR3 reads CSVESQGGNEQFF. The CDR3 DNA follows: TGCAGCGTTGAGAGTCAGGGGGGGAATGAGCAGTTCTTC. The chain recombines TRBV29-1 with TRBJ2-1, with D perhaps matching TRBD1 or TRBD2 (7 bases each). The CDR3 loop spans 13 amino acids. The V end lost 3 bases, the J end lost 7 bases, and 13 bases lay between the germline ends. The germline V gene encodes CDR1 SQVTM and CDR2 ANQGSEA.

The DNA of the CDR3 is TGTGCCAGCAGCTTATACGGGGGGAATTCACCCCTCCACTTT. It specifies CASSLYGGNSPLHF. The genes are TRBV7-2 and TRBJ1-6, with D perhaps matching TRBD1 (5 bases). Looked up from germline, CDR1 is SGHTA and CDR2 is FQGNSA. Between the trimmed V and J ends, which lost 2 bases and 7 bases, there was a span of 9 bases. CDR3 size: 14 residues.

The chain carries TRBV6-2 or TRBV6-3 and TRBJ1-6; unclear D gene. The V end was cut by 5 bases, the J end by 14 bases, with 13 bases between. Germline V gene sequence: CDR1 MNHEY, CDR2 SVGEGT. This CDR3 region has 12 residues. This CDR3 is CASSHGPTALHF. The DNA for the CDR3 is TGTGCCAGCAGTCACGGGCCCACGGCCCTCCACTTT.

V usage is TRBV14 and J usage is TRBJ2-1; 9 nucleotides line up with TRBD1. The DNA matches TRBJ2-7 better at its end, which makes the J call doubtful. This CDR3 is 15 amino acids long. Germline CDR1 reads SGHDN; CDR2 reads FVKESK. The CDR3 is CASSRPRTGVYEQYF. The DNA of the CDR3 is TGTGCCAGCAGCCGCCCCCGGACAGGGGTGTACGAGCAGTACTTC.

The genes are TRBV6-5 and TRBJ2-7; perhaps TRBD1 as D (5 bases). The V end lost 5 bases, the J end lost 3 bases, and 20 bases lay between the germline ends. Germline lookup yields CDR1 MNHEY and CDR2 SVGAGI. CDR3 length: 16 residues. CDR3 in DNA: TGTGCCAGCAGTCGACCCACCCGATCGGACATCTACGAGCAGTACTTC. It specifies CASSRPTRSDIYEQYF.

This clonotype was detected once. The chain has TRBV7-2 and TRBJ2-2, with TRBD2 matching over 8 bases. The CDR3 extends over 17 amino acids. V was pared by 1 base and J by 1 base, with 5 bases of the junction left unmatched. CDR1 SGHTA and CDR2 FQGNSA come from the germline V gene. The CDR3 sequence: CASSLVSGAQNTGELFF. In nucleotides, the CDR3 is TGTGCCAGCAGCTTAGTTAGCGGGGCTCAGAACACCGGGGAGCTGTTTTTT.

This clonotype appeared a single time. The chain recombines TRBV11-2 with TRBJ2-7; D is uncertain. Looked up from germline, CDR1 is SGHAT and CDR2 is FQNNGV. The length of the CDR3 is 14 residues. Between the trimmed V and J ends, which lost 1 base and 2 bases, there was a span of 9 bases. In DNA, the CDR3 is TGTGCCAGCAGCTTAGTCGTCAGTGCCTACGAGCAGTACTTC. Translating it yields CASSLVVSAYEQYF.

There are a few counts of this clonotype. The V and J genes are TRBV12-3 or TRBV12-4 and TRBJ2-3; D might be TRBD1 (5 bases). This CDR3 has 14 amino acids. With 5 bases removed from V and 5 bases from J, the gap between germline ends came to 14 bases. CDR3: CASSPGPQGDTQYF. The DNA for the CDR3 is TGTGCCAGCAGTCCGGGCCCCCAGGGAGATACGCAGTATTTT.

This chain connects TRBV27 to TRBJ2-1; possibly TRBD2 for D (6 bases). The CDR3 runs 13 residues. Germline V gives CDR1 MNHEY, CDR2 SMNVEV (reference sequence). The germline V and J ends were trimmed by 3 bases and 8 bases, with 11 bases remaining between them. CDR3 in DNA: TGTGCCAGCAGTTTTGTCGGGGGAGATGAGCAGTTCTTC. This codes for CASSFVGGDEQFF.

V usage is TRBV2 and J usage is TRBJ2-5; 8 bases map to TRBD1. Trimming cost V 6 bases and J 4 bases; bases outside gene matches: 10. This CDR3 comprises 15 residues. Germline CDR1 SNHLY, CDR2 FYNNEI. CDR3 sequence (DNA): TGTGCCAGCAGACACATCGACAGGGGAGGAGAGACCCAGTACTTC. Amino acid sequence: CASRHIDRGGETQYF.

The chain uses TRBV27 and TRBJ2-7, with TRBD1 matching over 8 bases. This CDR3 is built from 14 residues. Germline values: CDR1 MNHEY, CDR2 SMNVEV (reference sequence). Trimming at V came to 6 bases and at J to 6 bases, leaving 10 bases not matched to a gene. The CDR3 protein is CASSPGTGGAEQYF. In DNA, the CDR3 is TGTGCCAGCAGCCCAGGGACAGGTGGGGCCGAGCAGTACTTC.

CDR3 amino acids: CASSEYRATSTDTQYF. CDR3 sequence (DNA): TGTGCCAGCAGTGAATATCGGGCAACTAGCACAGATACGCAGTATTTT. The chain is built from TRBV25-1 and TRBJ2-3; D gene uncertain. This CDR3 has 16 amino acids. V dropped 0 bases and J dropped 0 bases, with 10 bases sitting between them. Germline values: CDR1 MGHDK, CDR2 SYGVNS. Full variable domain (rest looked up from reference TRBV25-1 and TRBJ2-3): EADIYQTPRYLVIGTGKKITLECSQTMGHDKMYWYQQDPGMELHLIHYSYGVNSTEKGDLSSESTVSRIRTEHFPLTLESARPSHTSQYLCASSEYRATSTDTQYFGPGTRLTVL.

This clonotype was recorded only once. The chain uses TRBV12-3 or TRBV12-4 and TRBJ1-6; 10 bases agree with TRBD1. With V trimmed by 6 bases and J by 10 bases, 15 bases remained unmatched. The CDR3 covers 17 residues. Here the CDR3 reads CASSRDRGAEGGSPLHF. As DNA, the CDR3 is TGTGCCAGCAGCCGGGACAGGGGCGCGGAGGGGGGATCACCCCTCCACTTT.

This clonotype was seen more than once but under ten times. V and J are TRBV4-2 and TRBJ2-1, with 7 positions matching TRBD2. V shed 3 bases, J shed 5 bases, and the junction held 7 bases outside the gene matches. Germline-derived CDR1 and CDR2 are LGHNA and YNFKEQ. The CDR3 runs to 15 residues. The DNA for the CDR3 is TGTGCCAGCAGCCAGGATTTGAGCGGGAACAATGAGCAGTTCTTC. It yields the protein CASSQDLSGNNEQFF.